This T cell receptor (beta chain) was documented in a study of metastatic and nonmetastatic thyroid tumors (dated by TCRdb to the early 2020s). Concerning the study at large: For patients with malignant and with benign thyroid disease, the researchers compared repertoires between peripheral blood samples and tumor or nodule tissue samples. Study-wide findings and limitations: In both blood and tumor samples, malignant tumors were reported to have significantly higher TCR beta diversity than benign nodules.

The CDR3 covers 18 residues, taking in both the cysteine and the phenylalanine. CDR3 DNA is the only sequence kept; it has 54 bases, read in frame from the first base. The germline V gene (reference sequence) specifies LNHDA as CDR1 and SQIVND as CDR2. Trimmed from V: 6 bases; trimmed from J: 4 bases; junction bases lacking a gene match: 13. In regard to this clone: Its recognized antigen is unknown. Base qualities are not provided; no much larger clone lies one nucleotide away.

Before undergoing thyroid surgery, none of the patients had been given any kind of treatment. Using T-cell receptor beta sequencing, the researchers looked back retrospectively at clinical samples from patients, gathered between about 2012 and 2018. The library relied on PCR. The instrument was an Illumina HiSeq 4000. High-throughput sequencing was used to profile the CDR3 region of the TCR beta-chain in every patient. Per the original workflow: CDR3 differences across clinicopathological groups were used to build a classifier for discriminating distant-metastatic papillary thyroid cancer patients. The Shannon index was used to assess repertoire diversity, and the Morisita-Horn index was used to assess tumor-blood repertoire similarity. TCRdb applied fastp at Q25 and MiXCR to the public reads, then kept only in-frame beta chains. TCRdb, rather than the study authors, made the V and J calls. The sample has roughly 30,000 clones on record, 3.7% of them singletons. Jointly, the top ten make up around 3.1% of the sample.

The receptor comes from a male donor with papillary thyroid cancer or a benign thyroid nodule (not recorded which). Some clones in this sample may be carry-over from other donors' samples. Sequenced sample: blood. The V gene is TRBV19 and the J gene is TRBJ2-2, with 11 bases in between that match TRBD2. The CDR3 in this case is CASSPVTSGMSLTGELFF. The nucleotide sequence reads TGTGCCAGTAGCCCCGTGACTAGCGGGATGTCGCTCACCGGGGAGCTGTTTTTT.